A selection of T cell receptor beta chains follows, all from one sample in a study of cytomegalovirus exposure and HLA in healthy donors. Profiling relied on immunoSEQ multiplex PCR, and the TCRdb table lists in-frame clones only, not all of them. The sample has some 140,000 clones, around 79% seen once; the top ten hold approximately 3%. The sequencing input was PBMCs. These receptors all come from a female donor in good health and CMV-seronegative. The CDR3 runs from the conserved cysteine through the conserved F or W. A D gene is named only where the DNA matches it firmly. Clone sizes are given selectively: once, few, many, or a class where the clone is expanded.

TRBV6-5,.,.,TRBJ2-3,TGTGCCAGCACCCTAGCCAGCACAGATACGCAGTATTTT,CASTLASTDTQYF
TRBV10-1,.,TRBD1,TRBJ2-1,TGCGCCAGTAGTCCGGGACAGGGGTACGGAGAGCAGTTCTTC,CASSPGQGYGEQFF
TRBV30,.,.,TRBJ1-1,TGTGCCTGGAGTGATTGGCAGGGTGGGACTGAAGCTTTCTTT,CAWSDWQGGTEAFF
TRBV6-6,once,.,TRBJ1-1,TGTGCCAGCACCAAGACAGACATGAACACTGAAGCTTTCTTT,CASTKTDMNTEAFF
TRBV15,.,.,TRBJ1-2,TGTGCCACCAGCAGAGCACAGTATATTAACTATGGCTACACCTTC,CATSRAQYINYGYTF
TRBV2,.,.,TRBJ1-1,TGTGCCAGCAGTGTTAGTCGGGTGAACACTGAAGCTTTCTTT,CASSVSRVNTEAFF
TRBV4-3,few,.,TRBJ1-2,TGCGCCAGCAGCCAAGGGACAGCCTATGGCTACACCTTC,CASSQGTAYGYTF
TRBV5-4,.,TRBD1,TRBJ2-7,TGTGCCAGCAGCTTGGGGCCGACCGGGACAGGGATCTACGAGCAGTACTTC,CASSLGPTGTGIYEQYF
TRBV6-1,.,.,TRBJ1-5,TGTGCCAGCAGTGTTAGACAGGTCAATCAGCCCCAGCATTTT,CASSVRQVNQPQHF
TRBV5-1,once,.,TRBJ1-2,TGCGCCAGCAGCTTGGCCGCAGGGTCTAACTATGGCTACACCTTC,CASSLAAGSNYGYTF
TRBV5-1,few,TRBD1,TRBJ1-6,TGCGCCAGCAGTTTCCAGGGACAGGATTCACCCCTCCACTTT,CASSFQGQDSPLHF
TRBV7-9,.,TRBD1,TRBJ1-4,TGTGCCAGCAGCTTAGGGACAGGGGGATCAACTAATGAAAAACTGTTTTTT,CASSLGTGGSTNEKLFF
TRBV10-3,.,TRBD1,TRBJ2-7,TGTGCCATCAGTGATCCCGACAGGGGCGAGCAGTACTTC,CAISDPDRGEQYF
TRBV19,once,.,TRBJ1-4,TGTGCCAGTAGTATAGGCCGGCGCGGGGTGGAACTGTTTTTT,CASSIGRRGVELFF
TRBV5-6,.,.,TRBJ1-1,TGTGCCAGCAGCATTGACAGCTACTACACTGAAGCTTTCTTT,CASSIDSYYTEAFF
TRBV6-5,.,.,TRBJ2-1,TGTGCCAGCAGCAAAGAAGCTTCGAGAGCGCAGTTCTTC,CASSKEASRAQFF
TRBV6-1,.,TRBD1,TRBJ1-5,TGTGCCAGCAGTGAGGGGAGAGGGGGCGAAAATCAGCCCCAGCATTTT,CASSEGRGGENQPQHF
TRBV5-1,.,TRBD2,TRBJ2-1,TGCGCCAGCAGCTTGGGACTAGCGGGAGCCTCTGGTGAGCAGTTCTTC,CASSLGLAGASGEQFF
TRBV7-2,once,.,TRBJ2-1,TGTGCCAGCAGCTTAAGGCAGGACTACAATGAGCAGTTCTTC,CASSLRQDYNEQFF
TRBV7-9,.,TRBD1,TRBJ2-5,TGTGCCAGCAGCTCTCCCGGGACAGGGCGGGAGACCCAGTACTTC,CASSSPGTGRETQYF
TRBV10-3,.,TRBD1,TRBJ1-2,TGTGCCATCAGTTCCACAGGGGACAATGGCTACACCTTC,CAISSTGDNGYTF
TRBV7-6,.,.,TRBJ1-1,TGTGCCAGCAGCTTATTTGACGGCAGGGGAGCTTTCTTT,CASSLFDGRGAFF
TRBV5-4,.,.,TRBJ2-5,TGTGCCAGCAGCTCAGGGGTTGAAGAGACCCAGTACTTC,CASSSGVEETQYF
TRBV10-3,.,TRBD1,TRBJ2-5,TGTGCCATCAGTTCCGACAGGGATGGAGGAGAGACCCAGTACTTC,CAISSDRDGGETQYF
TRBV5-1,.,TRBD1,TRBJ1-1,TGCGCCAGCAGCTTGGCACAGGGGAAGGCTGAAGCTTTCTTT,CASSLAQGKAEAFF
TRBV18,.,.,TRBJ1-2,TGTGCCAGCTCACCCCCGAGCCTACTCTATGGCTACACCTTC,CASSPPSLLYGYTF